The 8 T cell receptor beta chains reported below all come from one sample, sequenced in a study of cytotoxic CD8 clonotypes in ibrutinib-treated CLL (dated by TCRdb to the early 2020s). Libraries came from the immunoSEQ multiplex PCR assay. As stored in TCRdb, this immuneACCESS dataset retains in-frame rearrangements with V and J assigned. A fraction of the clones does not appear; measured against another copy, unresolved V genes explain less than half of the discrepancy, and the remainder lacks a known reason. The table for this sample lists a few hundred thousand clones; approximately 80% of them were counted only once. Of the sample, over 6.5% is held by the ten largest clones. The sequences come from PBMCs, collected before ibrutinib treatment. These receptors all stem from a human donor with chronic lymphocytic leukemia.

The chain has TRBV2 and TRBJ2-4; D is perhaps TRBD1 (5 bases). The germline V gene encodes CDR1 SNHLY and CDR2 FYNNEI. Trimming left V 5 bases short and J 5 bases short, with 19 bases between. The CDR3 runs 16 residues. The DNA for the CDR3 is TGTGCCAGCAGTCCACTGACAGCCGCACTGGAAAACATTCAGTACTTC. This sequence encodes CASSPLTAALENIQYF.

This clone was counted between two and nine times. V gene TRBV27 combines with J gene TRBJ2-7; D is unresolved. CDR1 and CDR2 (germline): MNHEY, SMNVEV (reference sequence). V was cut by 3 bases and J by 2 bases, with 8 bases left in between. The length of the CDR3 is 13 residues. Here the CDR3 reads CASSLGQTYEQYF. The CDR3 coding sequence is TGTGCCAGCAGTTTGGGCCAGACCTACGAGCAGTACTTC.

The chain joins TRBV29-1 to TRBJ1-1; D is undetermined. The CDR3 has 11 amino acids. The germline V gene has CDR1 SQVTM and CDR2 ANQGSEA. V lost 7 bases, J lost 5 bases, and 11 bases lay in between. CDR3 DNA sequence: TGCAGCGGACATTGGAGGACTGAAGCTTTCTTT. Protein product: CSGHWRTEAFF.

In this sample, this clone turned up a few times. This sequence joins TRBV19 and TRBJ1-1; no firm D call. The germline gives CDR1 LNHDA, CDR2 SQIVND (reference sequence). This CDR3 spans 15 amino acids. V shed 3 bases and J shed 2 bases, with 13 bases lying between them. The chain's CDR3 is CASSMRRTDNTEAFF. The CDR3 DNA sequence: TGTGCCAGTAGTATGCGACGGACGGATAACACTGAAGCTTTCTTT.

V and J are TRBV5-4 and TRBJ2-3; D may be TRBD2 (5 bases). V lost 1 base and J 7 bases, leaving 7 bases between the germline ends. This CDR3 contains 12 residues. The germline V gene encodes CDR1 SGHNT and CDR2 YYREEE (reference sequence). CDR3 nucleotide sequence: TGTGCCAGCAGCTTGCGGGATCATACGCAGTATTTT. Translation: CASSLRDHTQYF.

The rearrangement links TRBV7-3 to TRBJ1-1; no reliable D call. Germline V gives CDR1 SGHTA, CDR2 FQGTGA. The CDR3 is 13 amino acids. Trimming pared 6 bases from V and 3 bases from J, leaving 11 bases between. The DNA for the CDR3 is TGTGCCAGCAGTTTTGACGGGCACACTGAAGCTTTCTTT. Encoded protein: CASSFDGHTEAFF.

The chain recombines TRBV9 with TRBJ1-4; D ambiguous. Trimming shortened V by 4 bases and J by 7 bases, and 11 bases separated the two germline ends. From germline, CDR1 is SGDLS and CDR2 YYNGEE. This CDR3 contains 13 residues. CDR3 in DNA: TGTGCCAGCAGCCCTGGTGGCAGTGAAAAACTGTTTTTT. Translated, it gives CASSPGGSEKLFF.

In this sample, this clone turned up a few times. For the CDR3, the DNA is TGTGCCAGCTCACTTTCATTTGCTAGCACAGATACGCAGTATTTT. Amino acids: CASSLSFASTDTQYF. The chain has TRBV18 and TRBJ2-3; D is ambiguous. Trimming pared 4 bases from V and 0 bases from J, leaving 11 bases between. This CDR3 has 15 amino acids. Germline V gene lookup returns CDR1 KGHSH and CDR2 LQKENI.